Given below is one T cell receptor beta chain in context. As yet, its antigen is unknown. Original handling: Quality scores were absent from the junction-only immunoSEQ sequences, so filtering differed. Assay used: immunoSEQ multiplex PCR; TCRdb lists only in-frame clones, some missing. V, J and clone size reflect that table, while D and trimming were determined from the DNA. The sample holds fewer than 400,000 clones, roughly 70% seen once. This entry comes from a study of shared clonotypes between healthy human individuals. Study-wide points: A reduction in generation probabilities was seen for non-shared clonotypes relative to those shared by all four donors.

The receptor was derived from a man aged 25 to 40 in good health. The specimen was memory CD4+ T cells sorted from blood. Subset given: CD45RA-negative fraction.

The DNA of the CDR3 is TGTGCCTGCACGATAGGTTTGGGGTTCACTGAAGCTTTCTTT. This sequence encodes CACTIGLGFTEAFF. The rearrangement joins TRBV6-1 to TRBJ1-1; D remains unclear. The CDR3 length is 14 residues. CDR1 MNHNS and CDR2 SASEGT come from the germline V gene. V was shortened by 11 bases and J by 4 bases, with 20 bases between the two germline ends.